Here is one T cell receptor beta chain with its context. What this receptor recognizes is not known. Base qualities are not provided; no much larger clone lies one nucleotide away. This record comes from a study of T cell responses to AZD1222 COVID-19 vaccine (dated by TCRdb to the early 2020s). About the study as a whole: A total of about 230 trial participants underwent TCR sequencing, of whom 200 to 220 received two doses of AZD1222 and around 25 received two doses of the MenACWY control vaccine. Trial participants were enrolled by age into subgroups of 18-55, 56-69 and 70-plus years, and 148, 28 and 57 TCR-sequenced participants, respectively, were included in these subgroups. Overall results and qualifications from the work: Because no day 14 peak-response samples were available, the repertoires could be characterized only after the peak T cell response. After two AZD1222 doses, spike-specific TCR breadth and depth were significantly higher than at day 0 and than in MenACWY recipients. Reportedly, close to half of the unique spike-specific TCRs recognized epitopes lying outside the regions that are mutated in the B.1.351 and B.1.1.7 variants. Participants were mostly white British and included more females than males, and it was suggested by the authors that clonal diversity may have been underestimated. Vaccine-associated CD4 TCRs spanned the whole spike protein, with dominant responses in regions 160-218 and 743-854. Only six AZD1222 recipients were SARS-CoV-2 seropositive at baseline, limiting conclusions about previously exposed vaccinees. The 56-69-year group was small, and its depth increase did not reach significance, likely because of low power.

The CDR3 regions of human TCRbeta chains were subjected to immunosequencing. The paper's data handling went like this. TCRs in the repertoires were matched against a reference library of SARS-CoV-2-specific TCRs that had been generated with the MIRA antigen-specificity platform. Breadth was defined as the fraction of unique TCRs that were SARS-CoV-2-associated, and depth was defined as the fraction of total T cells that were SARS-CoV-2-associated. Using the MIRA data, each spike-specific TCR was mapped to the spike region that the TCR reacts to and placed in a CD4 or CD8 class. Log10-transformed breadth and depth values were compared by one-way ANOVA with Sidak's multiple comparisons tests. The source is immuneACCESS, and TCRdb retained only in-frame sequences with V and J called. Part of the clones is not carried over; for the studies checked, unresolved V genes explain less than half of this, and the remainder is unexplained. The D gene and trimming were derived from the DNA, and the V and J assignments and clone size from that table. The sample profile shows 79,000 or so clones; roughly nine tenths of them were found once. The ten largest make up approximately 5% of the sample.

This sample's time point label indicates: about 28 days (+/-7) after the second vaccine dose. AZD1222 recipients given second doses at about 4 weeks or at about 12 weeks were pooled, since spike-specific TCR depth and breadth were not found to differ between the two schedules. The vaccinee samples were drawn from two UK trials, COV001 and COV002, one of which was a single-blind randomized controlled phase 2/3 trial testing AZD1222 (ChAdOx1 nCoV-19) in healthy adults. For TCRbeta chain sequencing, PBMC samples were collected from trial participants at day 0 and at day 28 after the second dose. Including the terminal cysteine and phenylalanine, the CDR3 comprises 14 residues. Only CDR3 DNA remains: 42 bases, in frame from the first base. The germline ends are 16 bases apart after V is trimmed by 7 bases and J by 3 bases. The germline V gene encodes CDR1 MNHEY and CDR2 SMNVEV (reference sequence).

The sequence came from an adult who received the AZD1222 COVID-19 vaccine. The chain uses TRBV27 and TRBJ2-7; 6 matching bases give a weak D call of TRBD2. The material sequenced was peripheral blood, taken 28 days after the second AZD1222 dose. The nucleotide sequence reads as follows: TGTGCCAGCACTCCTACCGGGGGACTCTACGAGCAGTACTTC. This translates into CASTPTGGLYEQYF.